Here is one T cell receptor beta chain with its context. No antigen is known for it. Sequenced with the Oncomine TCR Beta short-read assay was DNA taken from cultured CD4+ T cells. TCRdb ran MiXCR on the PCR reads and lists one entry per CDR3 protein. The table shows 15,000 to 20,000 distinct CDR3 sequences, with 35% to 50% occurring only once. This entry is derived from a study of vaccination and CD4 T cells after COVID-19. Turning to the study itself: Four females and six males made up the convalescents, with two Hispanic. Cells were stimulated with overlapping spike peptides from SARS-CoV-2, HCoV-NL63, HCoV-OC43 and HCoV-229E.

In germline, CDR1 is SEHNR, CDR2 FQNEAQ (reference sequence). Trimming stripped 9 bases from V and 1 base from J, with 31 bases between. The CDR3 consists of 20 residues. Noted treatment: roughly 10-day PBMC culture with coronavirus spike peptide pools or control peptides (ViraFEST assay). This chain connects TRBV7-9 to TRBJ1-5; D is ambiguous. The sequence was obtained from a human donor who had recovered from COVID-19. This specimen consisted of CD4+ T cells from blood, cultured in vitro, obtained after SARS-CoV-2 vaccination. CDR3 nucleotide sequence: TGTGCCAGAAGCCCGCACGGCGACAAGATCGGGAAGGAAAGCAATCAGCCCCAGCATTTT. It encodes CARSPHGDKIGKESNQPQHF.